The present TCR beta chain was sequenced within a study of T cell responses to AZD1222 COVID-19 vaccine. Study as a whole: Pooled in the analysis were second doses at about 4 or about 12 weeks.

Using immunoSEQ multiplex PCR, the repertoire was profiled, and TCRdb retains in-frame clones only, with some absent. Of approximately 100,000 clones in the sample, about 87% are singletons; the top ten hold 3% to 4%. This clone was seen just once. The ends were cut back, 5 bases at V and 1 base at J, with 10 bases in the middle. Germline-derived CDR1 and CDR2 are SGDLS and YYNGEE. This CDR3 has 14 residues. The material sequenced was peripheral blood, taken on day 0 of AZD1222 vaccination. This receptor was taken from an adult in good health. The chain is built from TRBV9 and TRBJ1-5; a weak D match, TRBD1 (6 bases). As DNA, the CDR3 is TGTGCCAGCAGTGACGGACAGAGCAATCAGCCCCAGCATTTT. Translation: CASSDGQSNQPQHF.